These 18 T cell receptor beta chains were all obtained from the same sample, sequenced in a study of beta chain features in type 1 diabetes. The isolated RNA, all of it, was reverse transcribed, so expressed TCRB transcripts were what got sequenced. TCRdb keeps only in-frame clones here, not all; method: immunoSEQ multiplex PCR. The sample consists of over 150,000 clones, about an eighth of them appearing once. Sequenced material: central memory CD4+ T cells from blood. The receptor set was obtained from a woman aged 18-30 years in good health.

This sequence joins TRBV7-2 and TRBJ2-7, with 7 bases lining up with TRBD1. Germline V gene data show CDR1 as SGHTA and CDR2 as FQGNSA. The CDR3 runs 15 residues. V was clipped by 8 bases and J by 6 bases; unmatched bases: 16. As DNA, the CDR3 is TGTGCCAGCCGATCAAGTAGGGGGCCGATAGGCGAGCAGTACTTC. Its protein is CASRSSRGPIGEQYF.

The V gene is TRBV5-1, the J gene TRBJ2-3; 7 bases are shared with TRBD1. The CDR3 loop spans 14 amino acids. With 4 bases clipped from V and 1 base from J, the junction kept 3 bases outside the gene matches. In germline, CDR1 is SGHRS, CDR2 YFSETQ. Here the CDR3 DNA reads TGCGCCAGCAGCCGGACAGGTGGCACAGATACGCAGTATTTT. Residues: CASSRTGGTDTQYF.

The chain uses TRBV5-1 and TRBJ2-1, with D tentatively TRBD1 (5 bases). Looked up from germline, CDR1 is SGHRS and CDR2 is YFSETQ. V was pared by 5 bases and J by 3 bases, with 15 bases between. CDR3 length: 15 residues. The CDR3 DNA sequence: TGCGCCAGCAGGCAAGGACAAGGTAACTACAATGAGCAGTTCTTC. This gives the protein CASRQGQGNYNEQFF.

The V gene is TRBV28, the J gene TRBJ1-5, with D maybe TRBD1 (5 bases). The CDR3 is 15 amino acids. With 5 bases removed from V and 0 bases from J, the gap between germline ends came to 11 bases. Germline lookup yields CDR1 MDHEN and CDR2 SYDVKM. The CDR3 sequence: CASSRDRYSNQPQHF. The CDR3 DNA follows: TGTGCCAGCAGTCGAGACAGATATAGCAATCAGCCCCAGCATTTT.

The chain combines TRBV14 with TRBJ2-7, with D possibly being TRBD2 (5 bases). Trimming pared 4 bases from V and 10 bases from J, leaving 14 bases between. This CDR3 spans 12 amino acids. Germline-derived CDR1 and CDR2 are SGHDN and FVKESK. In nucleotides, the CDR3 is TGTGCCAGCAGCCGACTCGGGGATATTCAGTACTTC. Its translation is CASSRLGDIQYF. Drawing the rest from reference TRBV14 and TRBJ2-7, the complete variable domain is EAGVTQFPSHSVIEKGQTVTLRCDPISGHDNLYWYRRVMGKEIKFLLHFVKESKQDESGMPNNRFLAERTGGTYSTLKVQPAELEDSGVYFCASSRLGDIQYFGPGTRLTVT.

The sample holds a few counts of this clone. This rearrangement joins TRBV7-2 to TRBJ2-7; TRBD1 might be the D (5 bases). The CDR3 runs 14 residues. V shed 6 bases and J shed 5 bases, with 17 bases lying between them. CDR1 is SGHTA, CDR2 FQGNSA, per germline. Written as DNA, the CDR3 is TGTGCCAGCAGACGGTCCAGGGTTGTCCACGAGCAGTACTTC. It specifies CASRRSRVVHEQYF.

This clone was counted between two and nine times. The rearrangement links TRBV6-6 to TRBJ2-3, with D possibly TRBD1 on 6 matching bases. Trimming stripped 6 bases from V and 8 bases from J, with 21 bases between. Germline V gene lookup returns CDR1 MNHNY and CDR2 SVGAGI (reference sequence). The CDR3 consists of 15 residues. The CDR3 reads CASSPRGQGPITQYF. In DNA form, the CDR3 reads TGTGCCAGCAGCCCTCGTGGCCAGGGGCCGATTACGCAGTATTTT.

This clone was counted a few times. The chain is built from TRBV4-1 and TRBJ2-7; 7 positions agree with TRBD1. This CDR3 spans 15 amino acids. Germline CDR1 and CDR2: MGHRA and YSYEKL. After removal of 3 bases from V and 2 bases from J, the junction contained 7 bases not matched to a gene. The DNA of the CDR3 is TGCGCCAGCAGCCAGACAGGGAATAATCCCTACGAGCAGTACTTC. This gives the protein CASSQTGNNPYEQYF.

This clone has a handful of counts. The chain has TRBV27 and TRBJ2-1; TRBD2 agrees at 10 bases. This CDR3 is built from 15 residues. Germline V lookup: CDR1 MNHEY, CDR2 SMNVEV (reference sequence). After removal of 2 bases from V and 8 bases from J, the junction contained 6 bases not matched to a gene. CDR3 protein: CASSLPSGSLDEQFF. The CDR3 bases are TGTGCCAGCAGTTTACCTAGCGGGAGCTTGGATGAGCAGTTCTTC.

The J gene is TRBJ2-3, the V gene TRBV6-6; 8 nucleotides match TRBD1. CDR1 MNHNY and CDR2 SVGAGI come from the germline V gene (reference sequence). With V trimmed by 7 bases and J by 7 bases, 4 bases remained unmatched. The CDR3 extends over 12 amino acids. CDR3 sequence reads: CASTGGANTQYF. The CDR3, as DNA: TGTGCCAGCACAGGGGGCGCAAATACGCAGTATTTT.

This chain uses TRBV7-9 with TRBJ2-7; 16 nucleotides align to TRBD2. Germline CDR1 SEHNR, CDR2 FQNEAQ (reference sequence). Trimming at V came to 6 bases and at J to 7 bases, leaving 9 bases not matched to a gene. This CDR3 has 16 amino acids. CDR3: CASSLTQGLAGGEQYF. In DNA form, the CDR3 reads TGTGCCAGCAGTTTAACTCAGGGACTAGCGGGAGGGGAGCAGTACTTC.

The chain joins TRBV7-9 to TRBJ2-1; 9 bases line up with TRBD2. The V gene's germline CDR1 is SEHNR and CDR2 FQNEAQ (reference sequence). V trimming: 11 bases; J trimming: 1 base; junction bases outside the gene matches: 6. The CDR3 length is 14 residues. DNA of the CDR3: TGTGCCGGGGTAGCGGGAGAGTCCTACAATGAGCAGTTCTTC. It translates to CAGVAGESYNEQFF.

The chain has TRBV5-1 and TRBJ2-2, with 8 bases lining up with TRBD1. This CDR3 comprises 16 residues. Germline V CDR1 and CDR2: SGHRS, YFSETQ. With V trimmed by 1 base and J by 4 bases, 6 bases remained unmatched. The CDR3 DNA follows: TGCGCCAGCAGCTTGCTTCAGGGGGCAATCACCGGGGAGCTGTTTTTT. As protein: CASSLLQGAITGELFF.

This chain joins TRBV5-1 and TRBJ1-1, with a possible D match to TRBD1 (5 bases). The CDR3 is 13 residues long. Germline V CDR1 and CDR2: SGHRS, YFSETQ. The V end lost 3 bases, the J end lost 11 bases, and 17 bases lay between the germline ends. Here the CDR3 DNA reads TGCGCCAGCAGCTGGGACTCTTCAGCTGGGGCTTTCTTT. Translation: CASSWDSSAGAFF.

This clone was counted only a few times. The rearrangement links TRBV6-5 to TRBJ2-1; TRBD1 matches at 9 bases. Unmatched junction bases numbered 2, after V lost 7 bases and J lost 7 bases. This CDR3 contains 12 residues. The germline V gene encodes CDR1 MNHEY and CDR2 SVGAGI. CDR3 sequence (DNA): TGTGCCAGCAACAGGGGGCTGAATGAGCAGTTCTTC. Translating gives CASNRGLNEQFF.

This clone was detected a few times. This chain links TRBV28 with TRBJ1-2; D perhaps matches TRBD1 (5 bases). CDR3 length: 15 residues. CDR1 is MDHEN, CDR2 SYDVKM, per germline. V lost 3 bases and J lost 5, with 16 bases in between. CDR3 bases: TGTGCCAGCAGTTTTATCCAGGGTTTAGGGTATGGCTACACCTTC. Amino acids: CASSFIQGLGYGYTF.

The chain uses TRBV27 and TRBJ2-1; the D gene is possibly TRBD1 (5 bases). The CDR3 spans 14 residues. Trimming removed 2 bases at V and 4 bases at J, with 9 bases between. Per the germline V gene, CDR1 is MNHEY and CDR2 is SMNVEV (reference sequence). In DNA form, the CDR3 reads TGTGCCAGCAGTTTAAGAAGACAGTACAATGAGCAGTTCTTC. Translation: CASSLRRQYNEQFF.

CDR3 sequence (DNA): TGTGCCAGCAGCCGAGTGGGACTAGCGGATTACGAGCAGTACTTC. Its translation is CASSRVGLADYEQYF. The chain employs TRBV27 and TRBJ2-7; 11 nucleotides line up with TRBD2. The germline V gene encodes CDR1 MNHEY and CDR2 SMNVEV (reference sequence). CDR3 length equals 15 residues. V dropped 6 bases and J dropped 4; count of bases not matched to a gene: 8.